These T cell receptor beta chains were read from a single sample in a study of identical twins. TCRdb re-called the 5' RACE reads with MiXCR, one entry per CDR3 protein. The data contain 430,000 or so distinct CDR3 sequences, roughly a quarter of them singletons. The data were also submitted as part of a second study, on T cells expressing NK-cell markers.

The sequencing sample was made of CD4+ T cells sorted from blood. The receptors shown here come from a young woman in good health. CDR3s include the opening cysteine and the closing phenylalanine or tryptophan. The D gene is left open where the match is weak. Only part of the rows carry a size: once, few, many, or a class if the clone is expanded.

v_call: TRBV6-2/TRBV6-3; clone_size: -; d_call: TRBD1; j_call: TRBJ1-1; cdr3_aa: CASRRQGPSEAFF; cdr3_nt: TGTGCCAGCAGAAGACAGGGGCCATCTGAAGCTTTCTTT
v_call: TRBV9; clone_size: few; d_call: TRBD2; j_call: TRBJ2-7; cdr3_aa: CASSETSGRTHEQYF; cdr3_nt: TGTGCCAGCAGCGAGACTAGCGGGAGAACCCACGAGCAGTACTTC
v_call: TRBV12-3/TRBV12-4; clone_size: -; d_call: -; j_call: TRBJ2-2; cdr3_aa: CASSLVSATGELFF; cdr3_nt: TGTGCCAGCAGTTTAGTGTCCGCCACCGGGGAGCTGTTTTTT
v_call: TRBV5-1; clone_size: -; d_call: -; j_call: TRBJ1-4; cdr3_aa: CASRPGQLNEKLFF; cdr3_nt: TGCGCCTCGCGACCGGGGCAGCTTAATGAAAAACTGTTTTTT
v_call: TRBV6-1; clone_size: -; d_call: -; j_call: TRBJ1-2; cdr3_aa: CASRDRLNYGYTF; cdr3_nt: TGTGCCAGCAGAGACAGGCTAAACTATGGCTACACCTTC
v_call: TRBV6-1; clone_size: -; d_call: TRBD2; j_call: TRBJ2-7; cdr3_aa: CASRTSSGVGEQYF; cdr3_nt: TGTGCCAGCAGAACCTCTAGCGGGGTGGGCGAGCAGTACTTC
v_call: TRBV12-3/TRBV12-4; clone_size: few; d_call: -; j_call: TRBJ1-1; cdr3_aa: CASSPYIGQRGEAFF; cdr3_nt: TGTGCCAGCTCTCCTTATATAGGACAGAGGGGTGAAGCTTTCTTT
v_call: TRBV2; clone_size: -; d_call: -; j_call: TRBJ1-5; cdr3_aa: CASSLLGEGNQPQHF; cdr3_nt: TGTGCCAGCAGTTTATTAGGGGAGGGCAATCAGCCCCAGCATTTT
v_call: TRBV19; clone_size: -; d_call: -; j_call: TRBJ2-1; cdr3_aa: CASSLQNRDKQFF; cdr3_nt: TGTGCCAGTAGTTTACAGAACCGGGACAAGCAGTTCTTC
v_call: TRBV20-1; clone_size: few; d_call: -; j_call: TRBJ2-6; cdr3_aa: CSARPGAGANVLTF; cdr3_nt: TGCAGTGCTAGACCGGGGGCTGGGGCCAACGTCCTGACTTTC
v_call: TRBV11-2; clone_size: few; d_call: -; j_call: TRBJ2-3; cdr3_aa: CASGVGGTDTQYF; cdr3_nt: TGTGCCAGTGGGGTAGGCGGGACGGATACGCAGTATTTT
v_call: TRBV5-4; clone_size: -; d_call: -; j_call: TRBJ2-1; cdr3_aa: CASRGSGASYNEQFF; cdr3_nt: TGTGCCAGCAGAGGTTCCGGCGCCTCCTACAATGAGCAGTTCTTC
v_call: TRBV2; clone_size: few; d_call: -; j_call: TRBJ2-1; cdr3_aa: CASSEGWRQFF; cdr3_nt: TGTGCCAGCAGTGAAGGCTGGAGGCAGTTCTTC
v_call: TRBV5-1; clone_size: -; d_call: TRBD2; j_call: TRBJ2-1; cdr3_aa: CASGASGGYNEQFF; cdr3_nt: TGCGCCAGCGGAGCTAGCGGGGGGTACAATGAGCAGTTCTTC
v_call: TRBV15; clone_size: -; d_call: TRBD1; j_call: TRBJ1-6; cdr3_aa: CATSRDRGSPLHF; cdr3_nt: TGTGCCACCAGCAGAGACAGGGGGTCACCCCTCCACTTT
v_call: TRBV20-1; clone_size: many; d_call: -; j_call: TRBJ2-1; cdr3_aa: CSATVNEQFF; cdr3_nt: TGCAGTGCTACCGTTAACGAGCAGTTCTTC
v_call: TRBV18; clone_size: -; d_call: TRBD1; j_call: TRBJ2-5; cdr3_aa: CASSPDRIQETQYF; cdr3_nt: TGTGCCAGCTCACCGGACAGGATCCAAGAGACCCAGTACTTC
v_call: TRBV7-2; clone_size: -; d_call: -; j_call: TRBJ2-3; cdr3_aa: CASTQGYRTDTQYF; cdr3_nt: TGTGCCAGCACCCAAGGGTACCGCACAGATACGCAGTATTTT
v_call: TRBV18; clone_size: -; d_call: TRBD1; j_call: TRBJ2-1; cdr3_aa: CASSPTGFYNEQFF; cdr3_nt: TGTGCCAGCTCACCGACAGGGTTCTACAATGAGCAGTTCTTC
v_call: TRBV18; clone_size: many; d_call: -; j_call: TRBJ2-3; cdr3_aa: CASSPNTDTQYF; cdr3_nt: TGTGCCAGCAGCCCAAACACAGATACGCAGTATTTT
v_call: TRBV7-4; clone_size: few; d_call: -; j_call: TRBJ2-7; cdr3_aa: CASSYEPRGRSNEQYF; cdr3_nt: TGTGCCAGCAGTTACGAACCCCGGGGGAGGAGCAACGAGCAGTACTTC
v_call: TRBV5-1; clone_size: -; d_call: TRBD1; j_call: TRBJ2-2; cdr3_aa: CASSSLQGARTGELFF; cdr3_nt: TGCGCCAGCAGCTCATTACAGGGGGCGCGCACCGGGGAGCTGTTTTTT
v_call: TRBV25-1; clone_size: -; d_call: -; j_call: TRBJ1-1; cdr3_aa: CASSDVVGGTAEAFF; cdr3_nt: TGTGCCAGCAGTGATGTCGTTGGGGGGACTGCTGAAGCTTTCTTT
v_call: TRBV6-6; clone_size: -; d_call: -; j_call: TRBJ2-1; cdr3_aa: CASSLPNEQFF; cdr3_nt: TGTGCCAGCAGTCTCCCCAATGAGCAGTTCTTC
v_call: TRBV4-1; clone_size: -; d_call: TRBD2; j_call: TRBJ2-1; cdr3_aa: CASSPGRGGQIIYNEQFF; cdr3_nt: TGCGCCAGCAGCCCAGGACGGGGGGGCCAAATTATATACAATGAGCAGTTCTTC
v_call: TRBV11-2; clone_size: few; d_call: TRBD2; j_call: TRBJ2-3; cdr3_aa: CASSFRLAGSSTDTQYF; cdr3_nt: TGTGCCAGCAGCTTCAGACTAGCGGGATCCTCCACAGATACGCAGTATTTT
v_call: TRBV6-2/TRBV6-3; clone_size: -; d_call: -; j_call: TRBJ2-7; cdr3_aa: CASSYSIEQYF; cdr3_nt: TGTGCCAGCAGTTACTCGATCGAGCAGTACTTC
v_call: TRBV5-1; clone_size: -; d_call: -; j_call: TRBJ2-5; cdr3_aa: CASSLASPIQETQYF; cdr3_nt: TGCGCCAGCAGCTTGGCTAGCCCGATCCAAGAGACCCAGTACTTC
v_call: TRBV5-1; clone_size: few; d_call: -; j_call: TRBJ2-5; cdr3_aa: CASSWSETQYF; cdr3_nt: TGCGCCAGCAGCTGGAGCGAGACCCAGTACTTC
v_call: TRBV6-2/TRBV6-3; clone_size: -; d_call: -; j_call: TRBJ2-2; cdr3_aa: CASSYSMPPGLFF; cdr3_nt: TGTGCCAGCAGTTACTCGATGCCCCCCGGGCTGTTTTTT
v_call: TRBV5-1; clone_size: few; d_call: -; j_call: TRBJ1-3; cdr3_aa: CASSLEAGSGNTIYF; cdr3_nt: TGCGCCAGCAGCTTGGAGGCTGGGTCTGGAAACACCATATATTTT
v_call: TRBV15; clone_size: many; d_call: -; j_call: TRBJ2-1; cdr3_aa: CATSEGYNEQFF; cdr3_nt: TGTGCCACCAGCGAAGGCTACAATGAGCAGTTCTTC
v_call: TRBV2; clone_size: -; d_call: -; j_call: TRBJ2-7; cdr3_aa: CASSEARYEQYF; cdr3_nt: TGTGCCAGCAGTGAAGCGCGGTACGAGCAGTACTTC
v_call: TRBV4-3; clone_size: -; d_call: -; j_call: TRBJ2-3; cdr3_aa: CASSQERTTDTQYF; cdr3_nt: TGCGCCAGCAGCCAAGAAAGGACCACAGATACGCAGTATTTT
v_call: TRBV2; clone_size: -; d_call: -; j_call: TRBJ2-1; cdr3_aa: CASIYRSYNEQFF; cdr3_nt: TGTGCCAGCATCTACCGCTCCTACAATGAGCAGTTCTTC
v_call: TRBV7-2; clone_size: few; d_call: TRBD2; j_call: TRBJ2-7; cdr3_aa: CASSFGLAVSYEQYF; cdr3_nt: TGTGCCAGCAGCTTCGGACTAGCGGTATCCTACGAGCAGTACTTC
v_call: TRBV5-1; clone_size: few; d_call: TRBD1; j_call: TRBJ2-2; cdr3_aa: CASSVDRASTGELFF; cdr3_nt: TGCGCCAGCAGCGTTGACAGGGCCTCCACCGGGGAGCTGTTTTTT
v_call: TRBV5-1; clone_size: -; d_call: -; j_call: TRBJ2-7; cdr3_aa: CASSFEGNSYEQYF; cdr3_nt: TGCGCCAGCAGCTTCGAGGGAAACTCCTACGAGCAGTACTTC
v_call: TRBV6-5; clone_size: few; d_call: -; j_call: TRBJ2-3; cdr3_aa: CASSYSNVRGADTQYF; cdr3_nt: TGTGCCAGCAGTTACTCGAACGTAAGGGGCGCGGATACGCAGTATTTT
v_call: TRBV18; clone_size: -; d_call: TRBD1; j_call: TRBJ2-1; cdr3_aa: CASSPMTGGIKNEQFF; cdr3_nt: TGTGCCAGCTCACCAATGACAGGGGGCATCAAGAATGAGCAGTTCTTC
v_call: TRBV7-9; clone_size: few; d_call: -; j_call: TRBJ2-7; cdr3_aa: CASSLVGPGNYEQYF; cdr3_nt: TGTGCCAGCAGCTTAGTAGGACCAGGAAACTACGAGCAGTACTTC
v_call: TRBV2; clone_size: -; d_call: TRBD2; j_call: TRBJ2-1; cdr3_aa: CATKTSGSVDEQFF; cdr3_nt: TGTGCCACCAAGACTAGCGGAAGTGTAGATGAGCAGTTCTTC
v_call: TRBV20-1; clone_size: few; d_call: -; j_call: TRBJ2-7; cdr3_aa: CSARRDHEQYF; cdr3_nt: TGCAGTGCTAGACGCGACCACGAGCAGTACTTC
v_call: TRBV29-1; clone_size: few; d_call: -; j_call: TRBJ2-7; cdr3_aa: CSVVRNGYEQYF; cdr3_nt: TGCAGCGTTGTTAGGAACGGCTACGAGCAGTACTTC
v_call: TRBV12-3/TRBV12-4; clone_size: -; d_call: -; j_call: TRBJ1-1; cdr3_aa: CASSGPGAMAFF; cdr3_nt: TGTGCCAGCAGTGGGCCGGGGGCAATGGCTTTCTTT
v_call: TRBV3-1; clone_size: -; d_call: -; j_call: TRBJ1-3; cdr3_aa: CASSPDNSGNTIYF; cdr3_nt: TGTGCCAGCAGCCCTGATAACTCTGGAAACACCATATATTTT
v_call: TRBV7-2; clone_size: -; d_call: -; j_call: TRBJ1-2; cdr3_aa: CASSLVGGAKGYTF; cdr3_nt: TGTGCCAGCAGCTTAGTCGGGGGGGCGAAGGGCTACACCTTC
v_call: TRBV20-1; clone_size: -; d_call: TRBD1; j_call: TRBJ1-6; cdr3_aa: CSAGGPNSPLHF; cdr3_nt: TGCAGTGCAGGGGGCCCCAATTCACCCCTCCACTTT
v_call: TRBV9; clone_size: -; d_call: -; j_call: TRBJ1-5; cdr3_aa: CASSAAGVGNQPQHF; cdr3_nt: TGTGCCAGCAGCGCGGCAGGGGTCGGCAATCAGCCCCAGCATTTT
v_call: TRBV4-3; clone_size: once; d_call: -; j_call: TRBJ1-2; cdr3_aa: CASSLDRDNRYGYTF; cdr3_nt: TGCGCCAGCAGCTTGGACCGGGACAACAGATATGGCTACACCTTC
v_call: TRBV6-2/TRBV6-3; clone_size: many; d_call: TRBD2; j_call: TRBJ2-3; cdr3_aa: CASSAGLFGADTQYF; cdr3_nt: TGTGCCAGCAGCGCGGGACTATTTGGTGCAGATACGCAGTATTTT
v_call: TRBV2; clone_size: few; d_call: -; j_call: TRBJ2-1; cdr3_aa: CASGGRSPGNEQFF; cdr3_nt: TGTGCCAGCGGAGGACGAAGTCCCGGCAATGAGCAGTTCTTC
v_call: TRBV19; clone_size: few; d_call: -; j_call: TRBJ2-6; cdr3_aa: CASSITGSGANVLTF; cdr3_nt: TGTGCCAGTAGTATAACGGGCTCTGGGGCCAACGTCCTGACTTTC